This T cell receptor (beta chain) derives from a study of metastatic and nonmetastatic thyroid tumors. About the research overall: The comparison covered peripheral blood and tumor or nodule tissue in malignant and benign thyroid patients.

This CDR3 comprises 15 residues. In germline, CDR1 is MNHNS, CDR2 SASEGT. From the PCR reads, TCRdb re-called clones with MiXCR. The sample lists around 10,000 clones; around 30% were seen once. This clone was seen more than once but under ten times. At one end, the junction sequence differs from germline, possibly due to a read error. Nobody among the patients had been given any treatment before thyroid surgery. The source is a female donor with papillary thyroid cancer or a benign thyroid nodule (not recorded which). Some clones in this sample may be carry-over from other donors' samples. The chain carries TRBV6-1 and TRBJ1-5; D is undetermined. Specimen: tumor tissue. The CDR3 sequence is CAISLGMGRNQPHHF. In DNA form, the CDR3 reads TGTGCCATCAGTTTGGGGATGGGTCGCAATCAGCCCCACCATTTT.